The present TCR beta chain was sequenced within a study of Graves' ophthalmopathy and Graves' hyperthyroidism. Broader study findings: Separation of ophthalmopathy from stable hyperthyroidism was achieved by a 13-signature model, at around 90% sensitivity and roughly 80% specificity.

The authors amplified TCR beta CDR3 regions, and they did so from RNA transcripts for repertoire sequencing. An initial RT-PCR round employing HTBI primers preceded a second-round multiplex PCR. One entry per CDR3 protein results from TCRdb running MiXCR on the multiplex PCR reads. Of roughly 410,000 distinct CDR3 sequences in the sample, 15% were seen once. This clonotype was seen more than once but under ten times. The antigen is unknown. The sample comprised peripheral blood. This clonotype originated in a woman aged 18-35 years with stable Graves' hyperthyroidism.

CDR3 nucleotide sequence: TGTGCCAGCACCGACTGGGGGCCCGGGGAGCTGTTTTTT. Amino acid sequence: CASTDWGPGELFF. The V gene is TRBV6-1, the J gene TRBJ2-2; D might be TRBD1 (6 bases). Germline V gene sequence: CDR1 MNHNS, CDR2 SASEGT. CDR3 size: 13 residues. V lost 7 bases and J 6 bases, leaving 12 bases between the germline ends.